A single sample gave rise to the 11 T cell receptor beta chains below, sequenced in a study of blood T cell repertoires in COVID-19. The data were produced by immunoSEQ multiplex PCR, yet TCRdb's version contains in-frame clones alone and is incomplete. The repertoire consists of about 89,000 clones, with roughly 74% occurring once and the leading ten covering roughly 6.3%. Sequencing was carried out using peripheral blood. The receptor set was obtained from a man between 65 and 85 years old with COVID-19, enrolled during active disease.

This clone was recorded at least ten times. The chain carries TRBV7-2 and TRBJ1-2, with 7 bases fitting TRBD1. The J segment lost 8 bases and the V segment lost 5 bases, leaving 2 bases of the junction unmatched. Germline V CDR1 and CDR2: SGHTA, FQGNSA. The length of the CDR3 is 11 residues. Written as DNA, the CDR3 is TGTGCCAGCAGCAGGACAGGAGGCTACACCTTC. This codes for CASSRTGGYTF.

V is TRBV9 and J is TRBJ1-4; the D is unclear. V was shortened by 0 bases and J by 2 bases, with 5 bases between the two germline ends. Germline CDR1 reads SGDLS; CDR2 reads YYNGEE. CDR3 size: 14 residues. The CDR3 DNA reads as TGTGCCAGCAGCGTAGGGGCTACTAATGAAAAACTGTTTTTT. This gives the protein CASSVGATNEKLFF.

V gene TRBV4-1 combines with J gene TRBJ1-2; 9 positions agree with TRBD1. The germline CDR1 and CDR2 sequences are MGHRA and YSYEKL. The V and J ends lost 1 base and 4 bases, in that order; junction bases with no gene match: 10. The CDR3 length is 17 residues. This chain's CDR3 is CASSQGVTGGSGYGYTF. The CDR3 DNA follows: TGCGCCAGCAGCCAAGGGGTGACAGGGGGAAGTGGCTATGGCTACACCTTC.

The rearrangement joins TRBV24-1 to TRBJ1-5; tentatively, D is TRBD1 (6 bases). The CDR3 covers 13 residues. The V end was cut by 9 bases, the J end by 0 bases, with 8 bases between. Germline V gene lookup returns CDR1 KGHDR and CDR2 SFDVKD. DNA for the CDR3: TGTGCCACCGCAGGGGCTAGCAATCAGCCCCAGCATTTT. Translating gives CATAGASNQPQHF.

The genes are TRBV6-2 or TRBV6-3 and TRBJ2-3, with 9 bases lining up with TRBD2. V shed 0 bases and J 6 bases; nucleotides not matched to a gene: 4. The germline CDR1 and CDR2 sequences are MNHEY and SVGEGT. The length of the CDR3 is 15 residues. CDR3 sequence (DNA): TGTGCCAGCAGTTACTCGAGGACTAGCGCGGATACGCAGTATTTT. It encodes CASSYSRTSADTQYF.

This chain's CDR3 is CASSFKPRGGANTEAFF. The CDR3 DNA sequence: TGCGCCAGCAGCTTCAAACCCCGGGGGGGGGCGAACACTGAAGCTTTCTTT. This rearrangement joins TRBV5-1 to TRBJ1-1; D is possibly TRBD1 (6 bases). Trimming stripped 2 bases from V and 1 base from J, with 18 bases between. CDR1 is SGHRS, CDR2 YFSETQ, per germline. CDR3 length equals 17 residues.

CDR3 protein: CASSTGGVDYNEQFF. The CDR3 DNA sequence: TGTGCCAGCAGTACGGGGGGCGTAGACTACAATGAGCAGTTCTTC. The chain recombines TRBV28 with TRBJ2-1, with D tentatively TRBD2 (7 bases). The V gene's germline CDR1 is MDHEN and CDR2 SYDVKM. Trimming shortened V by 5 bases and J by 3 bases, and 14 bases separated the two germline ends. The CDR3 totals 15 residues.

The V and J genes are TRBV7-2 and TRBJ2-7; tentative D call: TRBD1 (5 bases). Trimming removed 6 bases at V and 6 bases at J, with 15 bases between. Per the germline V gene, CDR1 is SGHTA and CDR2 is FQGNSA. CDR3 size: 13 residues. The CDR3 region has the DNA TGTGCCAGCAGATACCAGGGCTTCGGCGAGCAGTACTTC. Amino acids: CASRYQGFGEQYF.

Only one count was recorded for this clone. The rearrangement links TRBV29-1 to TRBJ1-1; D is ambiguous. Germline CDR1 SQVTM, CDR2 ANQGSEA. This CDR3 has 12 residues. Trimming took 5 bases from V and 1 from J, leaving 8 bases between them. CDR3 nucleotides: TGCAGCGTTAAACACGCGAACACTGAAGCTTTCTTT. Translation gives CSVKHANTEAFF.

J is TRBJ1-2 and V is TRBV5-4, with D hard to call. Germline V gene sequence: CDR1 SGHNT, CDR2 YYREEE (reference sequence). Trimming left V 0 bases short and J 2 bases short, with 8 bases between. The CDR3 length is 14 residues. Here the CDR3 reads CASSLGSLNYGYTF. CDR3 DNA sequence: TGTGCCAGCAGCTTGGGGAGTCTCAACTATGGCTACACCTTC.

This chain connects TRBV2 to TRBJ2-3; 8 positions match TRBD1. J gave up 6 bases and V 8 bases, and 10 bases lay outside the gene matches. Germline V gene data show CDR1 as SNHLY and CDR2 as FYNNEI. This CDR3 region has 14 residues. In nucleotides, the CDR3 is TGTGCCAGCGAGCAGGGGGCCGCAGTGGATACGCAGTATTTT. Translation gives CASEQGAAVDTQYF.